The sample holds many counts of the clone carrying this T cell receptor (beta chain). The data were taken from a study of early T cells in non-severe SARS-CoV-2 infection. Germline V CDR1 and CDR2: DFQATT, SNEGSKA (reference sequence). V lost 6 bases and J lost 4, with 16 bases in between. The CDR3 extends over 13 amino acids. TCRdb called the 5' RACE reads again in MiXCR, with one record for every CDR3 protein. The table shows more than 85,000 distinct CDR3 sequences, with approximately 17% occurring only once. This receptor was obtained from an adult who was a healthcare worker with PCR-confirmed SARS-CoV-2 infection or an uninfected control (not recorded which). The gene calls are TRBV20-1 and TRBJ2-7; D could derive from TRBD1 or TRBD2 (5 bases each). The sequences come from whole blood, collected at baseline. The CDR3 DNA follows: TGCAGTGCCTCCCTGGGATGGGGGTACGAGCAGTACTTC. Translation: CSASLGWGYEQYF.